Below are 23 T cell receptor beta chains sequenced from a single sample in a study of human T cells and chemical hapten exposure. Noted time point: healthy volunteer bleed at 2 weeks. The authors extracted total RNA from unfractionated whole blood. MiXCR, applied by TCRdb to the RACE reads, yields one record per CDR3 protein. Of tens of thousands of distinct CDR3 sequences in the sample, around 9% were seen once. The sequenced sample consisted of whole blood. The receptors here all came from a female donor in good health. Some clones in this sample may be carry-over from other donors' samples.

This rearrangement joins TRBV6-1 to TRBJ2-7; no clear D. The germline gives CDR1 MNHNS, CDR2 SASEGT. CDR3 length: 12 amino acids. V was clipped by 2 bases and J by 2 bases, with 4 bases between them. The CDR3 bases are TGTGCCAGCAGTGAAAGGACCTACGAGCAGTACTTC. Encoded protein: CASSERTYEQYF.

This clonotype was counted ten times or more. This chain connects TRBV4-1 to TRBJ2-7, with D possibly being TRBD2 (6 bases). Trimming removed 5 bases from V and 7 bases from J, with 21 bases in between. The CDR3 totals 15 residues. CDR1 and CDR2 (germline): MGHRA, YSYEKL. The CDR3, as DNA: TGCGCCAGCAGCTCTCTGGAGGGCCCTCGAGGGGAGCAGTACTTC. It translates to CASSSLEGPRGEQYF.

This clonotype was seen only a few times. The chain links TRBV7-3 to TRBJ2-2; D uncertain. The CDR3 has 12 residues. Trimming shortened V by 4 bases and J by 0 bases, and 0 bases separated the two germline ends. Germline V gene sequence: CDR1 SGHTA, CDR2 FQGTGA. The chain's CDR3 is CASSSNTGELFF. CDR3 in DNA: TGTGCCAGCAGCTCGAACACCGGGGAGCTGTTTTTT.

This clonotype was counted between two and nine times. The chain carries TRBV27 and TRBJ1-5, with 7 bases matching TRBD1. The CDR3 sequence is 15 residues long. After removal of 5 bases from V and 1 base from J, the junction contained 5 bases not matched to a gene. Germline assignment: CDR1 MNHEY and CDR2 SMNVEV (reference sequence). The CDR3 here is CASSIGGLSNQPQHF. In DNA form, the CDR3 reads TGTGCCAGCAGTATAGGGGGCTTAAGCAATCAGCCCCAGCATTTT.

V is TRBV7-9 and J is TRBJ2-3; tentatively, D is TRBD1 (6 bases). Germline-derived CDR1 and CDR2 are SEHNR and FQNEAQ (reference sequence). The CDR3 has 18 amino acids. V dropped 0 bases and J dropped 2 bases, with 18 bases sitting between them. CDR3 loop: CASSLASEPGETTDTQYF. The CDR3 nucleotides are TGTGCCAGCAGCTTAGCCTCTGAACCAGGGGAAACCACAGATACGCAGTATTTT.

Only a few counts were recorded for this clonotype. This chain connects TRBV29-1 to TRBJ2-3; 7 nucleotides line up with TRBD2. J lost 4 bases, V lost 4 bases, and 11 bases had no gene match. The CDR3 is 15 residues long. The germline gives CDR1 SQVTM, CDR2 ANQGSEA. The CDR3 spells CSVGGSAGVADTQYF. CDR3 DNA: TGCAGCGTTGGGGGGAGTGCGGGAGTCGCAGATACGCAGTATTTT.

V is TRBV3-1 and J is TRBJ2-3, with 11 bases that match TRBD2. The length of the CDR3 is 17 residues. Looked up from germline, CDR1 is LGHDT and CDR2 is YNNKEL (reference sequence). With V trimmed by 4 bases and J by 4 bases, 10 bases remained unmatched. The CDR3 spells CASSRQIAGGPSDTQYF. Here the CDR3 DNA reads TGTGCCAGCAGCCGCCAGATAGCGGGAGGGCCCTCAGATACGCAGTATTTT.

This clonotype came up a few times. The rearrangement uses TRBV5-1 and TRBJ2-3, with TRBD2 as a possible D gene (6 bases). Trimming removed 7 bases at V and 0 bases at J, with 9 bases between. The CDR3 extends over 13 amino acids. Looked up from germline, CDR1 is SGHRS and CDR2 is YFSETQ. CDR3 sequence reads: CASGRRSTDTQYF. The CDR3 coding sequence is TGCGCCAGCGGGAGGCGCAGCACAGATACGCAGTATTTT.

The V gene is TRBV12-3 or TRBV12-4, the J gene TRBJ2-3; the D gene is possibly TRBD2 (5 bases). The CDR3 contains 15 residues. Trimming left V 5 bases short and J 3 bases short, with 15 bases between. In DNA, the CDR3 is TGTGCCAGCAGTCTGGACTTAAGGGCTACAGATACGCAGTATTTT. Amino acid sequence: CASSLDLRATDTQYF.

This clonotype has a handful of counts. The genes are TRBV7-8 and TRBJ1-5; the D is unclear. Germline-derived CDR1 and CDR2 are SGHVS and FQNEAQ. This CDR3 comprises 17 residues. Trimming removed 5 bases from V and 3 bases from J, with 20 bases in between. The CDR3: CASSDRTAGPHNQPQHF. The CDR3 bases are TGTGCCAGCAGCGACCGGACCGCCGGCCCACACAATCAGCCCCAGCATTTT.

This clonotype has a handful of counts. The CDR3 protein is CASSVAGTSGRGEQFF. The DNA for the CDR3 is TGTGCCAGCAGCGTAGCTGGGACTAGCGGGAGGGGTGAGCAGTTCTTC. The chain is built from TRBV9 and TRBJ2-1; 16 bases agree with TRBD2. The CDR3 sequence is 16 residues long. The V and J ends lost 0 bases and 9 bases, in that order; junction bases with no gene match: 3. CDR1 and CDR2 from the germline V gene are SGDLS and YYNGEE. Filled out from reference TRBV9 and TRBJ2-1, the complete variable domain reads DSGVTQTPKHLITATGQRVTLRCSPRSGDLSVYWYQQSLDQGLQFLIQYYNGEERAKGNILERFSAQQFPDLHSELNLSSLELGDSALYFCASSVAGTSGRGEQFFGPGTRLTVL.

This clonotype was seen more than once but under ten times. The V gene is TRBV28, the J gene TRBJ2-1; TRBD2 aligns across 11 bases. The CDR3 runs to 14 residues. Unmatched junction bases numbered 7, after V lost 6 bases and J lost 9 bases. Germline assignment: CDR1 MDHEN and CDR2 SYDVKM. The CDR3 coding sequence is TGTGCCAGCAGCGGAACTAGCGGGAGAATTGAGCAGTTCTTC. As protein: CASSGTSGRIEQFF.

This rearrangement joins TRBV5-1 to TRBJ1-1; D is unresolved. Trimming stripped 5 bases from V and 0 bases from J, with 8 bases between. The CDR3 has 13 amino acids. Looked up from germline, CDR1 is SGHRS and CDR2 is YFSETQ. The CDR3 region is CASSPQMNTEAFF. CDR3 coding DNA: TGCGCCAGCAGTCCCCAGATGAACACTGAAGCTTTCTTT.

This clonotype came up a few times. The chain recombines TRBV5-1 with TRBJ2-3; TRBD2 matches 10 bases. The CDR3 sequence is 14 residues long. V was clipped by 3 bases and J by 4 bases; unmatched bases: 2. Germline loops: CDR1 SGHRS, CDR2 YFSETQ. CDR3 in DNA: TGCGCCAGCAGCTGGACTAGCGGTGCAGATACGCAGTATTTT. Its translation: CASSWTSGADTQYF.

On this clonotype itself: At one of its ends the junction is not consistent with the germline gene, which may arise from a read error. This chain connects TRBV6-1 to TRBJ1-4; no reliable D call. There are 14 residues in the CDR3. The germline V gene encodes CDR1 MNHNS and CDR2 SASEGT. The DNA for the CDR3 is TGTACCAGCAGTGAATTGGGGAATAATGAAAAACTGTTTTTT. It translates to CTSSELGNNEKLFF.

In this sample, this clonotype turned up a few times. The chain carries TRBV27 and TRBJ1-5; D unclear. Germline CDR1 is MNHEY and CDR2 is SMNVEV (reference sequence). The CDR3 extends over 14 amino acids. V was cut by 2 bases and J by 3 bases, with 8 bases left in between. The CDR3 here is CASSLGSVNQPQHF. CDR3 DNA: TGTGCCAGCAGTTTAGGGAGTGTCAATCAGCCCCAGCATTTT.

This clonotype came up a few times. This chain connects TRBV5-1 to TRBJ1-5; D is uncertain. From germline, CDR1 is SGHRS and CDR2 YFSETQ. V was clipped by 0 bases and J by 4 bases, with 8 bases between them. The CDR3 has 14 amino acids. CDR3 residues: CASSLEGPNQPQHF. The CDR3, as DNA: TGCGCCAGCAGCTTGGAGGGCCCAAATCAGCCCCAGCATTTT.

This clonotype was recorded a few times. The gene calls are TRBV5-5 and TRBJ1-4, with D possibly TRBD1 on 6 matching bases. The CDR3 length is 16 residues. Trimming shortened V by 0 bases and J by 3 bases, and 12 bases separated the two germline ends. Germline V lookup: CDR1 SGHKS, CDR2 YYEKEE (reference sequence). The CDR3 is CASSLGIGQPNEKLFF. The CDR3, as DNA: TGTGCCAGCAGCTTGGGGATTGGACAGCCTAATGAAAAACTGTTTTTT. Filled out from reference TRBV5-5 and TRBJ1-4, the complete variable domain reads DAGVTQSPTHLIKTRGQQVTLRCSPISGHKSVSWYQQVLGQGPQFIFQYYEKEERGRGNFPDRFSARQFPNYSSELNVNALLLGDSALYLCASSLGIGQPNEKLFFGSGTQLSVL.

This clonotype was observed at least ten times. The chain joins TRBV2 to TRBJ2-3; 7 bases are a match to TRBD2. CDR3 size: 16 residues. CDR1 and CDR2 (germline): SNHLY, FYNNEI. V dropped 0 bases and J dropped 5; count of bases not matched to a gene: 8. The CDR3 sequence is CASSEAGTTAIDTQYF. CDR3 nucleotide sequence: TGTGCCAGCAGTGAAGCCGGGACTACTGCTATAGATACGCAGTATTTT.

This clonotype occurred many times. The J gene is TRBJ2-3, the V gene TRBV29-1; 10 bases match TRBD2. The germline V gene has CDR1 SQVTM and CDR2 ANQGSEA. The CDR3 is 13 amino acids. J was trimmed by 7 bases and V by 6 bases; bases with no gene match: 7. The CDR3, as DNA: TGCAGCGTCGCTAGCGGGAGCAGCAATACGCAGTATTTT. Its protein product is CSVASGSSNTQYF.

The rearrangement joins TRBV6-2 or TRBV6-3 to TRBJ2-1, with a tentative D call TRBD2 (6 bases). The CDR3 is 12 amino acids. V gave up 7 bases and J gave up 8 bases, with 12 bases separating them. Per the germline V gene, CDR1 is MNHEY and CDR2 is SVGEGT. CDR3 loop: CASKTGVDEQFF. Here the CDR3 DNA reads TGTGCCAGCAAGACGGGAGTGGATGAGCAGTTCTTC.

This clonotype has ten or more counts. The chain combines TRBV7-2 with TRBJ1-1, with D perhaps matching TRBD1 (6 bases). Trimming cost V 6 bases and J 0 bases, with 14 bases left between them. The length of the CDR3 is 15 residues. CDR1 and CDR2 (germline): SGHTA, FQGNSA. CDR3 sequence: CASRDSNFMNTEAFF. CDR3 nucleotide sequence: TGTGCCAGCAGGGACAGTAACTTCATGAACACTGAAGCTTTCTTT.

The chain couples TRBV5-1 to TRBJ2-5; 11 bases fit TRBD2. The CDR3 runs to 16 residues. Per germline, CDR1 SGHRS and CDR2 YFSETQ. The V gene end was trimmed by 0 bases and the J gene end by 2 bases; junction bases not matched to a gene: 3. The CDR3 DNA reads TGCGCCAGCAGCTTGGGACTAGCGGGGAGACAAGAGACCCAGTACTTC. Its protein is CASSLGLAGRQETQYF.